This T cell receptor (beta chain) comes out of a study of identifying expanded T cells in peripheral blood. Study conclusions and caveats: Across healthy donors, higher total template counts meant significantly greater approximately two-week count variance. Differentially abundant clones: roughly 1.2 between replicates, about 15 at about 13 days, less than 20 at four.

TCRdb keeps only in-frame clones here, not all; method: immunoSEQ multiplex PCR. The top ten clones hold around 15% of a sample with under 130,000 clones, about 89% of them seen once. During the collection period, no donor immune events like infections were recorded. The CDR3 is made up of 14 amino acids. Looked up from germline, CDR1 is SEHNR and CDR2 is FQNEAQ (reference sequence). Between the trimmed V and J ends, which lost 1 base and 4 bases, there was a span of 10 bases. With respect to this clone: What it binds is unknown.

Sequencing input: blood. The TCR comes from a person between 18 and 75 years old in good health. The chain combines TRBV7-9 with TRBJ1-1; no definite D call. The CDR3 bases are TGTGCCAGCAGCTTAGTGGCAGTCCGCACTGAAGCTTTCTTT. It translates to CASSLVAVRTEAFF.